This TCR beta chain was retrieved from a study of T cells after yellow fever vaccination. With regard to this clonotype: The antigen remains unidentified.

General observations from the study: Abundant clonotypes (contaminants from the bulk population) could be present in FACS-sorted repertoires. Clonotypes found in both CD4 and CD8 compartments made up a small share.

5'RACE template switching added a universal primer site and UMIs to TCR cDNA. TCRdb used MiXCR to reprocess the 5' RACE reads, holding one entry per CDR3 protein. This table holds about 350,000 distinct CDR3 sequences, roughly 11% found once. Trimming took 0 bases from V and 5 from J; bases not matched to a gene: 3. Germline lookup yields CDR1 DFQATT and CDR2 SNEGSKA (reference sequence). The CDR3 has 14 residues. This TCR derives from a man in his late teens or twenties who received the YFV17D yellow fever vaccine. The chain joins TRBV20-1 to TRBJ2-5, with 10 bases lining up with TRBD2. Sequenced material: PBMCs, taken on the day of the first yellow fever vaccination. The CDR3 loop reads CSAREAGGHETQYF. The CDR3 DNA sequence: TGCAGTGCTAGAGAAGCGGGGGGGCACGAGACCCAGTACTTC.